Sequencing of this TCR beta chain was carried out in a study of blood T cell repertoires in COVID-19. The overall study: Sites in the United States, Italy and Spain provided acute and convalescent COVID-19 samples. Sample material is recorded as cDNA or gDNA derived from T cells, B-cell-depleted T cells, or PBMCs.

Recruitment covered 25 or so US areas and drew participants whose ages spanned about 18 to 100 years. The V and J ends lost 1 base and 6 bases, in that order; junction bases with no gene match: 3. This CDR3 comprises 15 residues. Germline CDR1 and CDR2: MGHRA and YSYEKL. Under the authors' procedure: Counts of nucleated cells, estimated from reference gene primer amplification, were obtained. The table came from immunoSEQ multiplex PCR; TCRdb's copy has only in-frame clones and leaves some out. Clone size and V and J calls were adopted from that table, with D and trimming inferred from the DNA. The sample lists roughly 190,000 clones; around 89% were seen once.

The TCR sequence derives from a woman aged 18-35 years who had recovered from COVID-19. Sequencing used PBMCs or T cells enriched from blood (not recorded which). The chain combines TRBV4-1 with TRBJ2-2, with 9 bases that match TRBD2. CDR3 residues: CASSQAGTSPGELFF. DNA of the CDR3: TGCGCCAGCAGCCAAGCCGGGACTAGCCCCGGGGAGCTGTTTTTT.